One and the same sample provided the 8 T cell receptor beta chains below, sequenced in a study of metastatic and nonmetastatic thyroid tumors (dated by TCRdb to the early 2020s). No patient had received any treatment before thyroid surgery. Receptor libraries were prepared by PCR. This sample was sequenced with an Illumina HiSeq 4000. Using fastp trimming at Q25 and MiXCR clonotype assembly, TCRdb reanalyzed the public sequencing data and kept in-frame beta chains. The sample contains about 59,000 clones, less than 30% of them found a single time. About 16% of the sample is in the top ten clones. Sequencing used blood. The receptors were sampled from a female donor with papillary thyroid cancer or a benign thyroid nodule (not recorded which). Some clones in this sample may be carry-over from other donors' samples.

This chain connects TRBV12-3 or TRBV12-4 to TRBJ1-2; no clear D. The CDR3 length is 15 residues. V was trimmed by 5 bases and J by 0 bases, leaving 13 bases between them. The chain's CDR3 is CASSARRAANYGYTF. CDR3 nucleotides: TGTGCCAGCAGTGCTAGGAGGGCAGCTAACTATGGCTACACCTTC.

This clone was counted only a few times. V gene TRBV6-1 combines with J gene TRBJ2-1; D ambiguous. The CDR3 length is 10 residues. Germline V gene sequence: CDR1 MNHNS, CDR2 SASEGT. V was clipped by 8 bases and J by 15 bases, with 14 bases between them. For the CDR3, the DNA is TGTGCCAGCCCCTGCCGTGGCCCGTTCTTC. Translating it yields CASPCRGPFF.

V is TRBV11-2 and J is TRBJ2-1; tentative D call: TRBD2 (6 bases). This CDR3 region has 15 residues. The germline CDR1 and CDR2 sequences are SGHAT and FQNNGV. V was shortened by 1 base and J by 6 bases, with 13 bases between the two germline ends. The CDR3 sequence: CASSLGADYGNEQFF. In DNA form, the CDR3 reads TGTGCCAGCAGCTTAGGAGCGGACTATGGCAATGAGCAGTTCTTC.

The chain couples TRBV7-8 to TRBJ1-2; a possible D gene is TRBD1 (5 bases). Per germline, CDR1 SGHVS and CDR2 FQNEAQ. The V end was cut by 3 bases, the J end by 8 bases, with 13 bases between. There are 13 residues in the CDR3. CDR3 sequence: CASSFGGSYGYTF. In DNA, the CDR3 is TGTGCCAGCAGCTTTGGGGGGTCATACGGCTACACCTTC.

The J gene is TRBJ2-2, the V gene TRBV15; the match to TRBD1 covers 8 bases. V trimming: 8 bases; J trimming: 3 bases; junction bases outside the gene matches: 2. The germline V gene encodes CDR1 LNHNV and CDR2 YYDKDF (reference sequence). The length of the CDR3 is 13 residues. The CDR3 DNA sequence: TGTGCCACCCGACAGGGGTACACCGGGGAGCTGTTTTTT. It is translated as CATRQGYTGELFF.

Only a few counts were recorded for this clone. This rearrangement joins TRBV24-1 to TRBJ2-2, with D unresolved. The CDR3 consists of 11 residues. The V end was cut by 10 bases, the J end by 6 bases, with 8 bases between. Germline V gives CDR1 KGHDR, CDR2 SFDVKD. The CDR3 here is CATSSAGELFF. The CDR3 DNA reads TGTGCCACATCCTCTGCCGGGGAGCTGTTTTTT.

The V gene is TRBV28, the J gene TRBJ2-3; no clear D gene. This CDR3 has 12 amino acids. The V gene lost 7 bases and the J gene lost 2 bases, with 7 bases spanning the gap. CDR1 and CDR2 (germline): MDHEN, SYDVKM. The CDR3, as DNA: TGTGCCAGCACCACATCCACAGATACGCAGTATTTT. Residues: CASTTSTDTQYF.

In DNA, the CDR3 is TGCAGTGCTAGAGATGATCGCGGACTAGCCTACGAGCAGTACTTC. Its protein product is CSARDDRGLAYEQYF. This chain connects TRBV20-1 to TRBJ2-7; 7 bases align to TRBD2. The V gene end was trimmed by 0 bases and the J gene end by 2 bases; junction bases not matched to a gene: 7. CDR3 length equals 15 residues. CDR1 is DFQATT, CDR2 SNEGSKA, per germline (reference sequence).